Here is one T cell receptor beta chain with its context. Its antigen remains unknown. Then a second PCR, running roughly 7 to 11 cycles, was carried out with a sample-barcoded 5' primer and a J-beta primer mix. A single record per CDR3 protein comes from TCRdb applying MiXCR to the 5' RACE reads. The sample lists about 1.8 million distinct CDR3 sequences, around 48% seen once, with approximately 2% in the top ten. This specimen belongs to a study of blood T cells in healthy people across ages. Study-wide findings and caveats: It was not known whether donors were CMV positive (a possible confounder of expanded clonotype changes).

Germline V CDR1 and CDR2: SQVTM, ANQGSEA. With 8 bases removed from V and 12 bases from J, the gap between germline ends came to 26 bases. The CDR3 consists of 14 residues. The chain uses TRBV29-1 and TRBJ2-1, with D perhaps being TRBD1 or TRBD2 (6 bases each). Sequencing input: blood. The TCR comes from a woman aged 40-49 years in good health. CDR3 in amino acids: CSTDSRTVLSGQFF. The CDR3 DNA reads TGCAGCACCGATTCTAGGACAGTCCTTAGCGGGCAGTTCTTC.